This T cell receptor beta chain was found in a study of blood T cell repertoires in COVID-19. Generated by immunoSEQ multiplex PCR, the TCRdb table keeps only in-frame clones and is missing some. Here the sample spans about 180,000 clones, roughly four fifths being singletons. CDR1 and CDR2 from the germline V gene are MGHRA and YSYEKL. The CDR3 runs 15 residues. The V gene lost 1 base and the J gene lost 1 base, with 8 bases spanning the gap. This clonotype originated in a woman aged 65 to 85 with COVID-19, enrolled during active disease. Sequencing used peripheral blood. This rearrangement joins TRBV4-1 to TRBJ1-3, with D unresolved. CDR3 in DNA: TGCGCCAGCAGCCAAGGGGCCGCATCTGGAAACACCATATATTTT. Translation: CASSQGAASGNTIYF.